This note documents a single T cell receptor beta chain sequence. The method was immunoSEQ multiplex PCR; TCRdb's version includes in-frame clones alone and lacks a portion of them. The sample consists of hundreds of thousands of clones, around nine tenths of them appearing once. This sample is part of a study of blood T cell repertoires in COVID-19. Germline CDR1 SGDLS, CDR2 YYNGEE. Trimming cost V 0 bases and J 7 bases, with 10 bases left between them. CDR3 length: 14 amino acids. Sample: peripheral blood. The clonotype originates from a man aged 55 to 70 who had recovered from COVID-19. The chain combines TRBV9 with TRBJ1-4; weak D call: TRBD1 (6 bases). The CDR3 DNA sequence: TGTGCCAGCAGCGTAGGCAGGGGTAGTGAAAAACTGTTTTTT. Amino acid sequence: CASSVGRGSEKLFF.